This TCR beta chain was captured by sequencing in a study of blood T cell repertoires in COVID-19. Cohort placement rested on clinical history that participants reported themselves. The data were produced by immunoSEQ multiplex PCR, yet TCRdb's version contains in-frame clones alone and is incomplete. Of more than 200,000 clones listed, around 87% are singletons. Germline lookup yields CDR1 MNHEY and CDR2 SVGAGI. This CDR3 is built from 13 residues. Deletions cut 6 bases from V and 4 bases from J, with 12 bases between. Sequencing was carried out using PBMCs or T cells enriched from blood (not recorded which). The chain carries TRBV6-5 and TRBJ1-2; D not certain. The clonotype was recovered from a woman in her forties or fifties who had recovered from COVID-19. The CDR3 is CASSPQAIYGYTF. CDR3 DNA: TGTGCCAGCAGCCCCCAAGCAATCTATGGCTACACCTTC.